Listed here are 5 T cell receptor beta chains from one sample, sequenced in a study of HIV-infected patients and healthy controls. In TCRdb, the 5' RACE reads were re-called with MiXCR into one record per CDR3 protein. The table shows 60,000 to 75,000 distinct CDR3 sequences, with less than 20% occurring only once. Sequencing was done on a sample of CD4+ T cells from blood. The source is a human donor in good health.

This clonotype was found many times. This chain connects TRBV29-1 to TRBJ2-1, with TRBD2 identical over 12 bases. Germline lookup yields CDR1 SQVTM and CDR2 ANQGSEA. This CDR3 has 15 residues. Trimming at V came to 5 bases and at J to 6 bases, leaving 8 bases not matched to a gene. The CDR3 reads CSVRTSGEGRNEQFF. The CDR3 nucleotides read TGCAGCGTTAGGACTAGCGGGGAGGGTCGCAATGAGCAGTTCTTC.

This clonotype was seen a few times. CDR3 DNA sequence: TGCAGTGCTAGAGATCCCAGAGCAGCGGGGGATTCTGGGGAGCTGTTTTTT. Protein sequence: CSARDPRAAGDSGELFF. The chain joins TRBV20-1 to TRBJ2-2; the match to TRBD2 covers 8 bases. This CDR3 comprises 17 residues. The germline CDR1 and CDR2 sequences are DFQATT and SNEGSKA (reference sequence). The junction had 14 bases not matched to a gene; V was cut back by 0 bases and J by 8 bases.

This chain links TRBV7-9 with TRBJ1-1; no reliable D call. The CDR3 runs 13 residues. V lost 5 bases and J lost 1, with 8 bases in between. From germline, CDR1 is SEHNR and CDR2 FQNEAQ (reference sequence). This chain's CDR3 is CASSHSENTEAFF. CDR3 in DNA: TGTGCCAGCAGCCACTCCGAGAACACTGAAGCTTTCTTT. Full variable domain (rest looked up from reference TRBV7-9 and TRBJ1-1): DTGVSQNPRHKITKRGQNVTFRCDPISEHNRLYWYRQTLGQGPEFLTYFQNEAQLEKSRLLSDRFSAERPKGSFSTLEIQRTEQGDSAMYLCASSHSENTEAFFGQGTRLTVV.

The J gene is TRBJ2-2, the V gene TRBV5-4, with a tentative D call TRBD1 (6 bases). Between the trimmed V and J ends, which lost 1 base and 7 bases, there was a span of 8 bases. CDR1 and CDR2 from the germline V gene are SGHNT and YYREEE (reference sequence). The CDR3 consists of 13 residues. CDR3 amino acids: CASSLTGIGELFF. CDR3 nucleotides: TGTGCCAGCAGCTTGACAGGGATCGGGGAGCTGTTTTTT.

The V call is TRBV4-1, the J call TRBJ2-3, with 12 bases lining up with TRBD1. The CDR3 length is 15 residues. The ends lost 4 bases at V and 4 bases at J; junction bases unmatched: 3. Germline V gene sequence: CDR1 MGHRA, CDR2 YSYEKL. DNA of the CDR3: TGCGCCAGCAGCCCGGGACAGGGGGCCTCAGATACGCAGTATTTT. Translation gives CASSPGQGASDTQYF.